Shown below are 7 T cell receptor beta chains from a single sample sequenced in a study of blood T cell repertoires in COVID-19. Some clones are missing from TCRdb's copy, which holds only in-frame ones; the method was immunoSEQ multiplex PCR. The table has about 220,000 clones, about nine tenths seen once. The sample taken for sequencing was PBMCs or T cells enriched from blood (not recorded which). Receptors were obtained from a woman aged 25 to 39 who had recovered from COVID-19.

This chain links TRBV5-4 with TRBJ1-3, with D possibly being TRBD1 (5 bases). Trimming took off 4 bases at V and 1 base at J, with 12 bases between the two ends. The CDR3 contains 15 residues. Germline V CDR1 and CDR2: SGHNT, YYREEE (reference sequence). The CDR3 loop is CASSPPPGSGNTIYF. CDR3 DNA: TGTGCCAGCAGCCCACCGCCAGGGTCTGGAAACACCATATATTTT.

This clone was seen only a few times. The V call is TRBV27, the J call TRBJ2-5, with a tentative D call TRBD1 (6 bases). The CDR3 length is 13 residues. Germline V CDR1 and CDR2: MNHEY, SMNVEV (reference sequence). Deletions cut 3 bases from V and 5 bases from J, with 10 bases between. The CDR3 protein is CASSFRQAETQYF. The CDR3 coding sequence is TGTGCCAGCAGTTTTCGACAGGCGGAGACCCAGTACTTC.

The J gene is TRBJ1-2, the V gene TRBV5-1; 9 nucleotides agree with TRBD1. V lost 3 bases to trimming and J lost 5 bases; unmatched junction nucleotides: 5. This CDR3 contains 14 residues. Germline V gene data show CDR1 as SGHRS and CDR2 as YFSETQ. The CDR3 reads CASSYRDREYGYTF. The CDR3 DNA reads TGCGCCAGCAGCTACCGGGACAGGGAATATGGCTACACCTTC.

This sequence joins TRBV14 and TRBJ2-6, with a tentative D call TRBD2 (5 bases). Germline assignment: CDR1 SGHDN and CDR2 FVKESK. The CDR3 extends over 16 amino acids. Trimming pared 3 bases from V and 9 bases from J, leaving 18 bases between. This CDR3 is CASSHFGIPHFNVLTF. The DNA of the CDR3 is TGTGCCAGCAGCCATTTCGGGATACCGCATTTCAACGTCCTGACTTTC. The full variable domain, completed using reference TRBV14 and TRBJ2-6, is EAGVTQFPSHSVIEKGQTVTLRCDPISGHDNLYWYRRVMGKEIKFLLHFVKESKQDESGMPNNRFLAERTGGTYSTLKVQPAELEDSGVYFCASSHFGIPHFNVLTFGAGSRLTVL.

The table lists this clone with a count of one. CDR3 residues: CASGGILGVGYGYTF. CDR3 in DNA: TGTGCCAGCGGGGGGATCTTAGGGGTTGGCTATGGCTACACCTTC. This chain connects TRBV21-1 to TRBJ1-2. TRBV21-1 is tagged as a pseudogene. The CDR3 consists of 15 residues.

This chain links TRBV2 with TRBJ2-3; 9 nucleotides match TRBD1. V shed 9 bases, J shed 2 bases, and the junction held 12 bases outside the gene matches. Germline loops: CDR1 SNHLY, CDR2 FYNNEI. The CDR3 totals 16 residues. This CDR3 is CARKSRDRAVTDTQYF. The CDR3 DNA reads TGTGCCAGGAAATCCCGGGACAGGGCAGTCACAGATACGCAGTATTTT.

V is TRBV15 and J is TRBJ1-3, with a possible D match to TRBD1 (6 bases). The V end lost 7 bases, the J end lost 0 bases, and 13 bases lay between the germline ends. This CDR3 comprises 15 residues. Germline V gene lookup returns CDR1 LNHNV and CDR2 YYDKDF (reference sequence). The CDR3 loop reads CATNLGTSSGNTIYF. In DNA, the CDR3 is TGTGCCACCAACCTCGGGACAAGCTCTGGAAACACCATATATTTT.